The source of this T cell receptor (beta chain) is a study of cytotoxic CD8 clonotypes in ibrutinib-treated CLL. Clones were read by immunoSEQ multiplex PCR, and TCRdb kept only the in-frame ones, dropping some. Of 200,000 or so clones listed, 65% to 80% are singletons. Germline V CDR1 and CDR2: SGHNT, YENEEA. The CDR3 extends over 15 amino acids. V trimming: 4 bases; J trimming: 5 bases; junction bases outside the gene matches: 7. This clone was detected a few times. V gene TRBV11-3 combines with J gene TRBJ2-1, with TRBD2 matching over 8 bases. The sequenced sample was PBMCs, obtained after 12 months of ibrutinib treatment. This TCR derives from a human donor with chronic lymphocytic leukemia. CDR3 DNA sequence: TGTGCCAGCAGCTCCCTCGGACTAGCCCACAATGAGCAGTTCTTC. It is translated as CASSSLGLAHNEQFF.